The next 17 T cell receptor beta chains were all read from a single sample in a study of OX40 agonist ivuxolimab in advanced cancers. Sequencing used immunoSEQ multiplex PCR; TCRdb keeps in-frame clones, though not all of them. The repertoire holds tens of thousands of clones, with 88% as singletons. The material was CD4+ or CD8+ T cells sorted from blood, obtained in a trial of the OX40 agonist ivuxolimab. The receptors shown here come from an adult with an advanced solid tumor such as melanoma, head and neck, liver or kidney cancer.

The rearrangement links TRBV12-5 to TRBJ2-4; TRBD1 matches 7 bases. The length of the CDR3 is 17 residues. After removal of 3 bases from V and 0 bases from J, the junction contained 8 bases not matched to a gene. Germline CDR1 and CDR2: LGHNT and FRNRAP. For the CDR3, the DNA is TGTGCTAGTGGTTTCCAGGGGGAGAGCATAGCCAAAAACATTCAGTACTTC. As protein: CASGFQGESIAKNIQYF. Full variable domain (remainder filled in from reference TRBV12-5 and TRBJ2-4): DARVTQTPRHKVTEMGQEVTMRCQPILGHNTVFWYRQTMMQGLELLAYFRNRAPLDDSGMPKDRFSAEMPDATLATLKIQPSEPRDSAVYFCASGFQGESIAKNIQYFGAGTRLSVL.

This chain links TRBV7-8 with TRBJ2-7, with 8 bases lining up with TRBD1. Germline loops: CDR1 SGHVS, CDR2 FQNEAQ. CDR3 size: 16 residues. Germline trimming cut 2 bases from V and 3 bases from J; bases unmatched to any gene: 9. CDR3 amino acids: CASSLSPGGHFYEQYF. The CDR3 DNA sequence: TGTGCCAGCAGCTTATCCCCAGGGGGCCACTTCTACGAGCAGTACTTC.

The genes are TRBV18 and TRBJ1-4; no firm D call. The CDR3 spans 15 residues. With 3 bases removed from V and 4 bases from J, the gap between germline ends came to 12 bases. CDR1 is KGHSH, CDR2 LQKENI, per germline. The CDR3 bases are TGTGCCAGCTCACCTGGACTCTCCCGTAATGAAAAACTGTTTTTT. Amino acid sequence: CASSPGLSRNEKLFF.

The chain links TRBV7-2 to TRBJ2-7; 8 bases are a match to TRBD2. CDR3 length: 15 residues. V lost 4 bases, J lost 0 bases, and 5 bases stayed unmatched. CDR1 SGHTA and CDR2 FQGNSA come from the germline V gene. This CDR3 is CASSSGRGASYEQYF. CDR3 in DNA: TGTGCCAGCAGCTCCGGGAGGGGGGCCTCCTACGAGCAGTACTTC.

V is TRBV19 and J is TRBJ2-1; 11 nucleotides line up with TRBD2. With V trimmed by 4 bases and J by 9 bases, 5 bases remained unmatched. Germline V gives CDR1 LNHDA, CDR2 SQIVND (reference sequence). The CDR3 runs to 14 residues. In DNA form, the CDR3 reads TGTGCCAGTAGTAGTCTAGCGGGAGGAGTTGAGCAGTTCTTC. This codes for CASSSLAGGVEQFF.

This clone was observed a single time. The CDR3 DNA is TGTGCCAGCAGCCCGACAGGGGACAGGTCCTACGAGCAGTACTTC. Encoded protein: CASSPTGDRSYEQYF. V gene TRBV5-4 combines with J gene TRBJ2-7; 8 bases align to TRBD1. This CDR3 comprises 15 residues. Germline CDR1 SGHNT, CDR2 YYREEE (reference sequence). With 4 bases clipped from V and 1 base from J, the junction kept 7 bases outside the gene matches.

V usage is TRBV14 and J usage is TRBJ2-7; 8 bases agree with TRBD2. V was clipped by 4 bases and J by 4 bases; unmatched bases: 9. Germline V gene data show CDR1 as SGHDN and CDR2 as FVKESK. The CDR3 sequence is 15 residues long. CDR3 region: CASSPPGLGIYEQYF. CDR3 in DNA: TGTGCCAGCAGCCCTCCGGGACTAGGTATATACGAGCAGTACTTC.

The CDR3 protein is CACCYRDSQETQYF. DNA for the CDR3: TGTGCCTGTTGTTACAGGGATTCCCAAGAGACCCAGTACTTC. The rearrangement uses TRBV30 and TRBJ2-5; tentative D call: TRBD1 (6 bases). Per the germline V gene, CDR1 is GTSNPN and CDR2 is SVGIG (reference sequence). The V end was cut by 6 bases, the J end by 1 base, with 15 bases between. This CDR3 is 14 amino acids long.

The rearrangement uses TRBV7-2 and TRBJ2-3; the match to TRBD2 covers 7 bases. This CDR3 is 13 amino acids long. V lost 4 bases to trimming and J lost 6 bases; unmatched junction nucleotides: 4. CDR1 and CDR2 (germline): SGHTA, FQGNSA. CDR3 protein: CASSSRLADTQYF. In DNA, the CDR3 is TGTGCCAGCAGCTCGCGACTAGCTGATACGCAGTATTTT.

Only a few counts were recorded for this clone. The chain combines TRBV7-9 with TRBJ2-1, with 9 bases lining up with TRBD2. Germline CDR1 reads SEHNR; CDR2 reads FQNEAQ (reference sequence). Unmatched junction bases numbered 13, after V lost 3 bases and J lost 7 bases. CDR3 length: 17 amino acids. CDR3 in amino acids: CASSLATLSGGGNEQFF. CDR3 sequence (DNA): TGTGCCAGCAGCTTGGCCACGCTTAGCGGGGGAGGTAATGAGCAGTTCTTC.

V gene TRBV11-3 combines with J gene TRBJ1-1; D gene unclear. The CDR3 totals 14 residues. Looked up from germline, CDR1 is SGHNT and CDR2 is YENEEA. The germline V and J ends were trimmed by 5 bases and 0 bases, with 10 bases remaining between them. The CDR3, as DNA: TGTGCCAGCAGCCTCCTCGGATTGAACACTGAAGCTTTCTTT. It is translated as CASSLLGLNTEAFF.

This chain uses TRBV28 with TRBJ2-1, with a tentative D call TRBD1 (6 bases). Trimming left V 5 bases short and J 3 bases short, with 11 bases between. Germline CDR1 reads MDHEN; CDR2 reads SYDVKM. This CDR3 is built from 14 residues. The CDR3 bases are TGTGCCAGCAGTCCCGGGACAAACTACAATGAGCAGTTCTTC. The encoded protein is CASSPGTNYNEQFF.

The chain has TRBV7-9 and TRBJ2-7; D gene unclear. This CDR3 has 11 amino acids. Germline CDR1 reads SEHNR; CDR2 reads FQNEAQ (reference sequence). V shed 5 bases and J shed 6 bases, with 8 bases lying between them. The CDR3 DNA sequence: TGTGCCAGCAGCCTTTACGGCGAGCAGTACTTC. It encodes CASSLYGEQYF.

This clone was counted a single time. CDR3 amino acids: CASSKGGARLTEAFF. The CDR3 DNA reads as TGTGCCAGTTCTAAAGGTGGGGCACGACTCACTGAAGCTTTCTTT. The chain links TRBV19 to TRBJ1-1; possibly TRBD1 for D (5 bases). This CDR3 has 15 amino acids. Germline lookup yields CDR1 LNHDA and CDR2 SQIVND (reference sequence). V was pared by 8 bases and J by 4 bases, with 20 bases between. Based on the CDR3 plus reference TRBV19 and TRBJ1-1, the full variable domain is DGGITQSPKYLFRKEGQNVTLSCEQNLNHDAMYWYRQDPGQGLRLIYYSQIVNDFQKGDIAEGYSVSREKKESFPLTVTSAQKNPTAFYLCASSKGGARLTEAFFGQGTRLTVV.

The chain couples TRBV5-1 to TRBJ2-7; D gene uncertain. The germline V and J ends were trimmed by 0 bases and 0 bases, with 10 bases remaining between them. The CDR3 totals 15 residues. Germline CDR1 is SGHRS and CDR2 is YFSETQ. CDR3 protein: CASSLGGPLSYEQYF. Written as DNA, the CDR3 is TGCGCCAGCAGCTTGGGAGGTCCCCTCTCCTACGAGCAGTACTTC.

The CDR3 reads CATSPGRDYEQYF. The CDR3 DNA reads TGTGCCACCAGCCCCGGAAGGGACTACGAGCAGTACTTC. The chain has TRBV2 and TRBJ2-7, with D hard to call. Per the germline V gene, CDR1 is SNHLY and CDR2 is FYNNEI. V lost 10 bases to trimming and J lost 3 bases, with 16 bases between them. The CDR3 totals 13 residues. Supplemented by reference TRBV2 and TRBJ2-7, the full variable domain reads EPEVTQTPSHQVTQMGQEVILRCVPISNHLYFYWYRQILGQKVEFLVSFYNNEISEKSEIFDDQFSVERPDGSNFTLKIRSTKLEDSAMYFCATSPGRDYEQYFGPGTRLTVT.

V is TRBV27 and J is TRBJ1-1; perhaps TRBD1 as D (5 bases). V was clipped by 3 bases and J by 1 base, with 12 bases between them. This CDR3 has 15 amino acids. Germline lookup yields CDR1 MNHEY and CDR2 SMNVEV (reference sequence). The CDR3 here is CASSFGGTQNTEAFF. As DNA, the CDR3 is TGTGCCAGCAGTTTTGGAGGGACTCAGAACACTGAAGCTTTCTTT.